The 19 T cell receptor beta chains listed next were all sequenced from one sample in a study of blood T cell repertoires in COVID-19. Profiling relied on immunoSEQ multiplex PCR, and the TCRdb table lists in-frame clones only, not all of them. The repertoire holds 250,000 to 300,000 clones, with 75% to 90% as singletons. Sequences were obtained from PBMCs or T cells enriched from blood (not recorded which). These receptors were collected from a woman in her fifties or sixties who had recovered from COVID-19.

The chain carries TRBV14 and TRBJ2-7; 13 bases align to TRBD2. This CDR3 region has 14 residues. The germline CDR1 and CDR2 sequences are SGHDN and FVKESK. The V gene end was trimmed by 3 bases and the J gene end by 9 bases; junction bases not matched to a gene: 5. The CDR3 nucleotides are TGTGCCAGCAGCCACTGGACTAGCGGGAGCGGGCAGTACTTC. It is translated as CASSHWTSGSGQYF.

The chain has TRBV21-1 and TRBJ2-2; TRBD1, the D gene given by the table, was not confirmed from the DNA. TRBV21-1 is reported as a pseudogene. This CDR3 spans 17 amino acids. In DNA, the CDR3 is TGTGCCAGCAGCAAAGAGGAAGGGGGCGCAGATACCGGGGAGCTGTTTTTT. This translates into CASSKEEGGADTGELFF.

This clone was seen once. This rearrangement joins TRBV7-8 to TRBJ2-1; D may be TRBD1 (5 bases). This CDR3 region has 12 residues. In germline, CDR1 is SGHVS, CDR2 FQNEAQ. Trimming took off 5 bases at V and 9 bases at J, with 11 bases between the two ends. CDR3 region: CASSPGYSEQFF. The CDR3 coding sequence is TGTGCCAGCAGCCCAGGGTATAGTGAGCAGTTCTTC.

The V and J genes are TRBV27 and TRBJ2-1, with TRBD2 identical over 7 bases. Germline lookup yields CDR1 MNHEY and CDR2 SMNVEV (reference sequence). The CDR3 loop spans 14 amino acids. Trimming cost V 3 bases and J 8 bases; bases outside gene matches: 7. CDR3 DNA: TGTGCCAGCAGTTTCCGGGGAACTAGCGATGAGCAGTTCTTC. As protein: CASSFRGTSDEQFF.

The chain combines TRBV18 with TRBJ2-7; 9 bases fit TRBD2. V gave up 1 base and J gave up 6 bases; unmatched junction bases: 7. The CDR3 is 15 residues long. Germline CDR1 reads KGHSH; CDR2 reads LQKENI. The CDR3 coding sequence is TGTGCCAGCTCACCACTGGCTAGCGGGACCGGCGAGCAGTACTTC. This codes for CASSPLASGTGEQYF.

This sequence joins TRBV4-1 and TRBJ2-2, with TRBD1 matching over 9 bases. Germline V gene sequence: CDR1 MGHRA, CDR2 YSYEKL. With 1 base clipped from V and 7 bases from J, the junction kept 4 bases outside the gene matches. This CDR3 is built from 15 residues. The CDR3 DNA reads as TGCGCCAGCAGCCAAGGACAGGGGGTTATCGGGGAGCTGTTTTTT. This encodes CASSQGQGVIGELFF.

The V gene is TRBV6-5, the J gene TRBJ2-7; D is possibly TRBD2 (6 bases). CDR1 is MNHEY and CDR2 is SVGAGI in the germline V gene. Trimming pared 6 bases from V and 6 bases from J, leaving 18 bases between. CDR3 length: 14 amino acids. CDR3 in amino acids: CASRSPGLHGEQYF. CDR3 nucleotides: TGTGCCAGCAGATCGCCAGGACTACACGGCGAGCAGTACTTC.

The V call is TRBV5-1, the J call TRBJ1-3; D unresolved. The CDR3 is made up of 17 amino acids. V was clipped by 0 bases and J by 0 bases, with 13 bases between them. CDR1 is SGHRS and CDR2 is YFSETQ in the germline V gene. CDR3 sequence: CASSLDWVGSSGNTIYF. CDR3 DNA: TGCGCCAGCAGCTTGGATTGGGTCGGGAGCTCTGGAAACACCATATATTTT.

This clone appeared a few times. V and J are TRBV19 and TRBJ1-1; 7 bases align to TRBD1. The trim removed 1 base at V and 2 bases at J, leaving 4 bases unmatched. This CDR3 has 15 amino acids. Germline loops: CDR1 LNHDA, CDR2 SQIVND (reference sequence). CDR3 loop: CASSIAQGLNTEAFF. CDR3 DNA: TGTGCCAGTAGTATAGCACAGGGGCTCAACACTGAAGCTTTCTTT. The full variable domain, completed using reference TRBV19 and TRBJ1-1, is DGGITQSPKYLFRKEGQNVTLSCEQNLNHDAMYWYRQDPGQGLRLIYYSQIVNDFQKGDIAEGYSVSREKKESFPLTVTSAQKNPTAFYLCASSIAQGLNTEAFFGQGTRLTVV.

The rearrangement joins TRBV7-2 to TRBJ1-3, with D unclear. V was pared by 5 bases and J by 0 bases, with 8 bases between. CDR1 is SGHTA and CDR2 is FQGNSA in the germline V gene. CDR3 length: 14 residues. CDR3 sequence reads: CASSPGSSGNTIYF. The DNA for the CDR3 is TGTGCCAGCAGCCCGGGATCCTCTGGAAACACCATATATTTT.

The table lists this clone with a few counts. The CDR3 protein is CAISPDRGRGQQYF. The DNA of the CDR3 is TGTGCCATCAGTCCAGACAGGGGCCGCGGGCAGCAGTACTTC. The gene calls are TRBV10-3 and TRBJ2-7, with 8 bases aligning to TRBD1. Germline V CDR1 and CDR2: ENHRY, SYGVKD. V was clipped by 5 bases and J by 8 bases; unmatched bases: 11. The CDR3 length is 14 residues.

The J gene is TRBJ2-7, the V gene TRBV28, with a possible D match to TRBD1 (5 bases). Germline loops: CDR1 MDHEN, CDR2 SYDVKM. The CDR3 is 11 amino acids. V was pared by 3 bases and J by 6 bases, with 6 bases between. The chain's CDR3 is CASSFRVEQYF. CDR3 DNA sequence: TGTGCCAGCAGTTTCAGGGTCGAGCAGTACTTC.

This clone has only one observation. CDR3 in DNA: TGTGCCAGCAGCTTAAGTGTAGCGAGAAATTACGAGCAGTACTTC. As protein: CASSLSVARNYEQYF. J is TRBJ2-7 and V is TRBV7-2, with D tentatively TRBD2 (5 bases). There are 15 residues in the CDR3. The germline gives CDR1 SGHTA, CDR2 FQGNSA. Deletions cut 2 bases from V and 4 bases from J, with 15 bases between.

The chain carries TRBV6-5 and TRBJ1-5; 7 bases line up with TRBD1. The J segment lost 0 bases and the V segment lost 6 bases, leaving 5 bases of the junction unmatched. The CDR3 has 15 residues. CDR1 and CDR2 (germline): MNHEY, SVGAGI. CDR3 residues: CASRRDRASNQPQHF. CDR3 in DNA: TGTGCCAGCAGACGCGACAGGGCTAGCAATCAGCCCCAGCATTTT.

The chain links TRBV7-3 to TRBJ2-2; TRBD1 matches 9 bases. The CDR3 sequence is 18 residues long. V lost 2 bases and J lost 1; bases outside the gene matches: 8. CDR1 is SGHTA, CDR2 FQGTGA, per germline. For the CDR3, the DNA is TGTGCCAGCAGCTTAGAGGGACAGGGTTTTTTGAACACCGGGGAGCTGTTTTTT. Translating it yields CASSLEGQGFLNTGELFF.

The chain combines TRBV28 with TRBJ1-1, with D perhaps matching TRBD1 (5 bases). Per germline, CDR1 MDHEN and CDR2 SYDVKM. CDR3 length: 13 residues. V lost 6 bases to trimming and J lost 4 bases, with 12 bases between them. The CDR3 loop is CASSNQGPTEAFF. The CDR3, as DNA: TGTGCCAGCAGCAACCAGGGTCCCACTGAAGCTTTCTTT.

CDR3 sequence (DNA): TGTGCCAGCAGTGAGCGGGACCCCCCCGTGAATGAGCAGTTCTTC. Translation gives CASSERDPPVNEQFF. V and J are TRBV2 and TRBJ2-1; perhaps TRBD2 as D (6 bases). V was trimmed by 3 bases and J by 7 bases, leaving 16 bases between them. There are 15 residues in the CDR3. The germline CDR1 and CDR2 sequences are SNHLY and FYNNEI.

The gene calls are TRBV20-1 and TRBJ1-1; no definite D call. The germline V gene has CDR1 DFQATT and CDR2 SNEGSKA (reference sequence). The CDR3 loop spans 16 amino acids. Trimming pared 3 bases from V and 3 bases from J, leaving 20 bases between. CDR3: CSASHIFGRRDTEAFF. The CDR3 DNA reads TGCAGTGCTAGTCATATTTTCGGACGGCGGGACACTGAAGCTTTCTTT.

In this sample, this clone turned up a few times. The CDR3 loop is CASSYSWTGGSEAFF. The DNA for the CDR3 is TGTGCCAGCAGTTACTCGTGGACAGGGGGCTCTGAAGCTTTCTTT. V and J are TRBV6-5 and TRBJ1-1; TRBD1 agrees at 11 bases. The germline gives CDR1 MNHEY, CDR2 SVGAGI. Trimming took 0 bases from V and 6 from J; bases not matched to a gene: 3. The CDR3 spans 15 residues.